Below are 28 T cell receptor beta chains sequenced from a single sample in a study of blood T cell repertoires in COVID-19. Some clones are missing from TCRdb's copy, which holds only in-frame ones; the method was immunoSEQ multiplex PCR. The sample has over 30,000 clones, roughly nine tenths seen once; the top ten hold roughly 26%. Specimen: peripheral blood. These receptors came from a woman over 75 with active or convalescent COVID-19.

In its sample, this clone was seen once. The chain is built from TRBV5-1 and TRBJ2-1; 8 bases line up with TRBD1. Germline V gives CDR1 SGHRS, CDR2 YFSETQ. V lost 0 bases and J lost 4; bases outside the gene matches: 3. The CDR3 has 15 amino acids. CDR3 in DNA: TGCGCCAGCAGCTTGGCAGGGGGCGGGTACAATGAGCAGTTCTTC. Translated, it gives CASSLAGGGYNEQFF.

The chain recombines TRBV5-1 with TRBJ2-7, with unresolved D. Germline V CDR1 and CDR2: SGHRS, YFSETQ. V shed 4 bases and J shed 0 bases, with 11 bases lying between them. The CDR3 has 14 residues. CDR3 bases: TGCGCCAGCAGCCCCGGAGCGAGCTCCTACGAGCAGTACTTC. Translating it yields CASSPGASSYEQYF.

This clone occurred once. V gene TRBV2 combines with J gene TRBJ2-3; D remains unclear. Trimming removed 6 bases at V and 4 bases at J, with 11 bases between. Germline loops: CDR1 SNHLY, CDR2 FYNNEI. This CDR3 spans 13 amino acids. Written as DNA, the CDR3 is TGTGCCAGCAGACTAAGCGCCGCAGATACGCAGTATTTT. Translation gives CASRLSAADTQYF. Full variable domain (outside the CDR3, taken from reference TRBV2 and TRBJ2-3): EPEVTQTPSHQVTQMGQEVILRCVPISNHLYFYWYRQILGQKVEFLVSFYNNEISEKSEIFDDQFSVERPDGSNFTLKIRSTKLEDSAMYFCASRLSAADTQYFGPGTRLTVL.

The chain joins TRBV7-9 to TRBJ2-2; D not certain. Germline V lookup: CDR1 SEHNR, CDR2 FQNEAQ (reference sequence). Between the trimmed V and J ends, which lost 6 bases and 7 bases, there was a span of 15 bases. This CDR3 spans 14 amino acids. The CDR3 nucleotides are TGTGCCAGCAGACCGGATTTGGGCATCGGGGAGCTGTTTTTT. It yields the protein CASRPDLGIGELFF.

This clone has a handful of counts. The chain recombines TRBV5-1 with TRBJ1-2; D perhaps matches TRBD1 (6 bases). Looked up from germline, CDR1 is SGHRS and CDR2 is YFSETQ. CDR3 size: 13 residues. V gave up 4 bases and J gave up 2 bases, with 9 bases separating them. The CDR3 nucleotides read TGCGCCAGCAGCCCAGGACAGAACTATGGCTACACCTTC. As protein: CASSPGQNYGYTF.

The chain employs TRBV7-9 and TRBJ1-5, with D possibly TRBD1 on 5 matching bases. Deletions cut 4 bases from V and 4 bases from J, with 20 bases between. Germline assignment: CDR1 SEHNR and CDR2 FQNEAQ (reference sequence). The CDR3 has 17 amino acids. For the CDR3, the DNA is TGTGCCAGCAGCTCCGGACCAGGGACGGGAGGGAATCAGCCCCAGCATTTT. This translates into CASSSGPGTGGNQPQHF.

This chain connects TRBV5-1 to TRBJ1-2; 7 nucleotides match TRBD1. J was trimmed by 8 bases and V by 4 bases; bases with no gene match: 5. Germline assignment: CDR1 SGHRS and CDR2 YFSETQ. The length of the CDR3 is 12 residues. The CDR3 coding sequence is TGCGCCAGCAGCCCCACAGGGGACGGCTACACCTTC. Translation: CASSPTGDGYTF.

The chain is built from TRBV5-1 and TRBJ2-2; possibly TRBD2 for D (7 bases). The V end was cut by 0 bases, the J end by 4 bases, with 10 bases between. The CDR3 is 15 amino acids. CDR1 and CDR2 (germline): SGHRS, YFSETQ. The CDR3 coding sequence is TGCGCCAGCAGCTTGGTTGCGGGGGCCACCGGGGAGCTGTTTTTT. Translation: CASSLVAGATGELFF.

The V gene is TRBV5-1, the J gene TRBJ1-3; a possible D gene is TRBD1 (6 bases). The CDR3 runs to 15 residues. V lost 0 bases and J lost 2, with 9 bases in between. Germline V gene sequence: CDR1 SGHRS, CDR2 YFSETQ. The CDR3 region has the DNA TGCGCCAGCAGCTTGGAAGGGGGGGCTGGAAACACCATATATTTT. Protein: CASSLEGGAGNTIYF.

The CDR3 loop reads CASSAMRGGAAGTGELFF. The CDR3 nucleotides read TGTGCCAGCAGTGCCATGAGGGGAGGGGCGGCAGGCACCGGGGAGCTGTTTTTT. The chain employs TRBV6-1 and TRBJ2-2, with TRBD2 identical over 7 bases. The CDR3 extends over 18 amino acids. The trim removed 4 bases at V and 4 bases at J, leaving 15 bases unmatched. Germline V CDR1 and CDR2: MNHNS, SASEGT.

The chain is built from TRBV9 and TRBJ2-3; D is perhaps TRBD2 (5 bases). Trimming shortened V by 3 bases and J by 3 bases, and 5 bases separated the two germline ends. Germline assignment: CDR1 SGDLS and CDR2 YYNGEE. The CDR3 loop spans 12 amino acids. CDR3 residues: CASSGGTDTQYF. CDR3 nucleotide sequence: TGTGCCAGCAGCGGAGGGACAGATACGCAGTATTTT.

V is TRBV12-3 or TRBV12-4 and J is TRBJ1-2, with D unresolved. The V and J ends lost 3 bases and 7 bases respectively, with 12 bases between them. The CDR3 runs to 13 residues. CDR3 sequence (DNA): TGTGCCAGCAGTTTTGGGCATCCAGGTGGCTACACCTTC. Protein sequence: CASSFGHPGGYTF.

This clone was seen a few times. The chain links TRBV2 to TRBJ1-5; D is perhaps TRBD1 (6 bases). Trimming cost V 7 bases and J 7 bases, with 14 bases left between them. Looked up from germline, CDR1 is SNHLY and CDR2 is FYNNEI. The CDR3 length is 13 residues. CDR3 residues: CASNLGQKQPQHF. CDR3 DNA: TGTGCCAGCAATCTAGGACAGAAACAGCCCCAGCATTTT.

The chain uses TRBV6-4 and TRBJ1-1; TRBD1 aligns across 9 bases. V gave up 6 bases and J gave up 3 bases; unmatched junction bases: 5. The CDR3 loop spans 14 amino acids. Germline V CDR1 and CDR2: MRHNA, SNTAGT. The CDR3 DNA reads TGTGCCAGCAGAAAACAGGGGGCGTACACTGAAGCTTTCTTT. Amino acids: CASRKQGAYTEAFF.

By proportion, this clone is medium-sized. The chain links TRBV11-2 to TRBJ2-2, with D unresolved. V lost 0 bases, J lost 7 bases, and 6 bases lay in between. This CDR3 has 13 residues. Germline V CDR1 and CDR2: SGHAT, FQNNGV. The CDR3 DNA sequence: TGTGCCAGCAGCTTAGATTGGAGCGGGGAGCTGTTTTTT. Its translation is CASSLDWSGELFF.

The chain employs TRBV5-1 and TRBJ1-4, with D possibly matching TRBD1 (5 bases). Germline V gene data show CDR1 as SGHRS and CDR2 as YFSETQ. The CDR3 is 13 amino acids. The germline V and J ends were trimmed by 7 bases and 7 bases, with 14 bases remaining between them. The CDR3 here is CASGPGGVEKLFF. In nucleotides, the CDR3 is TGCGCCAGCGGTCCGGGGGGTGTTGAAAAACTGTTTTTT.

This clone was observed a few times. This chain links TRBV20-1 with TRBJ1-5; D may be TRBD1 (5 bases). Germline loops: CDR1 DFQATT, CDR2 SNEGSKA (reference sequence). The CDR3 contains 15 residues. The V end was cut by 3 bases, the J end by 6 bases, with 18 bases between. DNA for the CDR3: TGCAGTGCTAGTCTTGGCGGAGGGGTGTTTCAGCCCCAGCATTTT. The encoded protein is CSASLGGGVFQPQHF.

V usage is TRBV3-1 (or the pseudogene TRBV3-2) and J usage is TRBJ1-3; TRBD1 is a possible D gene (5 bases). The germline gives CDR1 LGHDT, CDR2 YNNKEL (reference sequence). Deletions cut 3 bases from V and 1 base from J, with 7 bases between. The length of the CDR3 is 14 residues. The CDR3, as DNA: TGTGCCAGCAGCCAGGCAGGGTCTGGAAACACCATATATTTT. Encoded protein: CASSQAGSGNTIYF.

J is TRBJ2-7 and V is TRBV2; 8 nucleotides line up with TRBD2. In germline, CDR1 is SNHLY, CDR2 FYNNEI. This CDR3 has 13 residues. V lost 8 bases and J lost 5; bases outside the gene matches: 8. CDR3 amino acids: CASFRGGPDEQYF. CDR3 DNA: TGTGCCAGCTTCCGGGGGGGGCCTGACGAGCAGTACTTC.

The CDR3 region is CATSDYPGTGELFF. CDR3 bases: TGTGCCACCAGTGATTACCCAGGGACCGGGGAGCTGTTTTTT. The chain carries TRBV24-1 and TRBJ2-2, with a possible D match to TRBD1 (5 bases). This CDR3 region has 14 residues. CDR1 is KGHDR and CDR2 is SFDVKD in the germline V gene. V was clipped by 2 bases and J by 5 bases, with 8 bases between them.

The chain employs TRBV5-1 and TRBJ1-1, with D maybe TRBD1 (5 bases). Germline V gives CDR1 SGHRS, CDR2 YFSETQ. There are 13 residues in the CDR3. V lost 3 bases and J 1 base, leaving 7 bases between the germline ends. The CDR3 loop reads CASSYQGNTEAFF. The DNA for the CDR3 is TGCGCCAGCAGCTACCAGGGGAACACTGAAGCTTTCTTT. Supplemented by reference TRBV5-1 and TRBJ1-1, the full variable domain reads KAGVTQTPRYLIKTRGQQVTLSCSPISGHRSVSWYQQTPGQGLQFLFEYFSETQRNKGNFPGRFSGRQFSNSRSEMNVSTLELGDSALYLCASSYQGNTEAFFGQGTRLTVV.

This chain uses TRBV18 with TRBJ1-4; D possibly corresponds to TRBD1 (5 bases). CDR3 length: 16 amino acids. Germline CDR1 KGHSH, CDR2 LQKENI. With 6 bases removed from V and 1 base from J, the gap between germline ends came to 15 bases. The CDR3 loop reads CASSPLPGGTNEKLFF. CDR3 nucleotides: TGTGCCAGCTCCCCGCTCCCGGGGGGAACTAATGAAAAACTGTTTTTT.

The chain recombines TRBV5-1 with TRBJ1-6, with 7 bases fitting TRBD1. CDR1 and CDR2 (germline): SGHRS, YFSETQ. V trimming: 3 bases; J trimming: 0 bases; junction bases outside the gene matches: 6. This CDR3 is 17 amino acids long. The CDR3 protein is CASSYTGQASYNSPLHF. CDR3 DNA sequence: TGCGCCAGCAGCTACACCGGACAGGCCTCCTATAATTCACCCCTCCACTTT.

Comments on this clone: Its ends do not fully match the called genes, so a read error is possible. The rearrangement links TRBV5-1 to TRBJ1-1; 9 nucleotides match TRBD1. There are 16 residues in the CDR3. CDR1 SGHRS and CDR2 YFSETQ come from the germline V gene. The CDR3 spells CASSPGDRAMKTEAFF. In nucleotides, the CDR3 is TGCGCCAGCAGCCCCGGGGACAGGGCGATGAAAACTGAAGCTTTCTTT. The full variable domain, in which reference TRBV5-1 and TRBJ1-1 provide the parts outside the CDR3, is KAGVTQTPRYLIKTRGQQVTLSCSPISGHRSVSWYQQTPGQGLQFLFEYFSETQRNKGNFPGRFSGRQFSNSRSEMNVSTLELGDSALYLCASSPGDRAMKTEAFFGQGTRLTVV.

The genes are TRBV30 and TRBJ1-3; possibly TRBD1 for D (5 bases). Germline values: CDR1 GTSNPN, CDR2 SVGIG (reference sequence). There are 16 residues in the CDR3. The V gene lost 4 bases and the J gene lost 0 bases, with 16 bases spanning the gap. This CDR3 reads CAWTAGRTSSGNTIYF. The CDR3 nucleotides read TGTGCCTGGACTGCGGGACGAACCAGCTCTGGAAACACCATATATTTT.

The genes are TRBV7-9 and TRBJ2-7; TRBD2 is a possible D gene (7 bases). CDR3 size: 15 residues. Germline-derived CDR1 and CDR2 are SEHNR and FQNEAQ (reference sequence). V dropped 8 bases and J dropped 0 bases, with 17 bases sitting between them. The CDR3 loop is CASLHVGGPSYEQYF. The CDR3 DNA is TGTGCCAGCCTTCACGTGGGGGGGCCCTCCTACGAGCAGTACTTC. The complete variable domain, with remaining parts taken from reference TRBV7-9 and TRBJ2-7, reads DTGVSQNPRHKITKRGQNVTFRCDPISEHNRLYWYRQTLGQGPEFLTYFQNEAQLEKSRLLSDRFSAERPKGSFSTLEIQRTEQGDSAMYLCASLHVGGPSYEQYFGPGTRLTVT.

The CDR3 DNA reads TGTGCCAGCAGTTACGTTGGAGGGGTAGGCACAGATACGCAGTATTTT. Its protein product is CASSYVGGVGTDTQYF. This sequence joins TRBV6-6 and TRBJ2-3; D is perhaps TRBD2 (6 bases). CDR1 and CDR2 from the germline V gene are MNHNY and SVGAGI (reference sequence). The CDR3 runs 16 residues. V lost 2 bases and J 1 base, leaving 13 bases between the germline ends.

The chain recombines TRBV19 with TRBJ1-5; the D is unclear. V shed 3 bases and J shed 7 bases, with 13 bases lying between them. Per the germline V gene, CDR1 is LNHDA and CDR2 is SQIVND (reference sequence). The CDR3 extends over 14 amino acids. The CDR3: CASSISGNWQPQHF. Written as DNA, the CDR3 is TGTGCCAGTAGTATTAGCGGGAATTGGCAGCCCCAGCATTTT.